The source of this TCR beta chain is a study of T cell responses to AZD1222 COVID-19 vaccine (dated by TCRdb to the early 2020s). For the wider study: Because spike-specific TCR depth and breadth did not differ between the two schedules, AZD1222 recipients who got a second dose at roughly 4 weeks were pooled with those who got a second dose at roughly 12 weeks. TCR sequencing covered some 240 trial participants: 200 to 220 given two doses of AZD1222 and 26 given two doses of MenACWY control vaccine. Trial participants were enrolled by age into 18-55, 56-69 and 70-plus year subgroups, with roughly 150, 30 and 60 TCR-sequenced participants respectively. Points the paper makes about the study in general: The vaccine-associated CD4 TCRs covered the entire spike protein, and the dominant responses fell in regions 160-218 and 743-854. Reportedly, almost half of the unique spike-specific TCRs recognized epitopes lying outside the regions that are mutated in the B.1.351 and B.1.1.7 variants. After two AZD1222 doses, spike-specific TCR breadth and depth were significantly higher than at day 0 and than in MenACWY recipients. In the small 56-69-year group, the increase in depth fell short of significance, most likely because of low power. Conclusions about previously exposed vaccinees were limited because only six or seven AZD1222 recipients were SARS-CoV-2 seropositive at baseline. Because no day 14 peak-response samples were available, the repertoires could be characterized only after the peak T cell response. Most participants were white British and females outnumbered males, and the authors suggested that clonal diversity may have been underestimated.

The CDR3 regions of human TCRbeta chains were subjected to immunosequencing. The original methods were these. TCRs in the repertoires were compared against a reference library of SARS-CoV-2-specific TCRs that had been generated with the MIRA antigen-specificity platform. Breadth was defined as the fraction of unique TCRs that were SARS-CoV-2-associated. Depth was defined as the fraction of total T cells that were SARS-CoV-2-associated. Using the MIRA data, each spike-specific TCR was assigned both to the spike region to which the TCR was reactive and to a CD4 or CD8 class. Log10-transformed breadth and depth values were compared by one-way ANOVA with Sidak's multiple comparisons tests. TCRdb took this table from immuneACCESS and kept in-frame rearrangements with V and J called. Such tables lack part of the clones; where checked against another copy, unresolved V genes explain under half of the gap, and the rest is unexplained. From that table come the V and J calls and clone size; the DNA was used to work out D and trimming. This sample gives over 75,000 clones in total; around 91% of them show up just once. The ten largest clones represent 30% to 35% of the sample.

As to this clone: Its target antigen remains unknown. Qualities for individual bases were not recorded, and no much larger clone is one base off.

The sample's time point, from its label and the paper: baseline before first vaccination. Vaccinee samples were obtained from the UK trials COV001 and COV002, which included a single-blind randomized controlled phase 2/3 trial of AZD1222 (ChAdOx1 nCoV-19) in healthy adults. Trial participant PBMC samples were collected at day 0 and day 28 after the second dose for TCRbeta chain sequencing. Germline trimming amounts to 5 bases on V and 1 base on J, with 5 as the count of junction bases outside the gene matches. The CDR3 goes from the cysteine to the phenylalanine over 13 residues. The read is trimmed to its CDR3 DNA, 39 bases read in frame from base 1. According to the germline V gene (reference sequence), CDR1 reads GTSNPN and CDR2 reads SVGIG.

Recombination joined TRBV30 with TRBJ2-7; 7 of the junction bases match TRBD1. This material consisted of peripheral blood, taken on day 0 of AZD1222 vaccination. The clonotype comes from an adult in good health. CDR3 region: CAWLAGGSYEQYF. The DNA sequence follows: TGTGCCTGGTTGGCAGGGGGTTCCTACGAGCAGTACTTC.